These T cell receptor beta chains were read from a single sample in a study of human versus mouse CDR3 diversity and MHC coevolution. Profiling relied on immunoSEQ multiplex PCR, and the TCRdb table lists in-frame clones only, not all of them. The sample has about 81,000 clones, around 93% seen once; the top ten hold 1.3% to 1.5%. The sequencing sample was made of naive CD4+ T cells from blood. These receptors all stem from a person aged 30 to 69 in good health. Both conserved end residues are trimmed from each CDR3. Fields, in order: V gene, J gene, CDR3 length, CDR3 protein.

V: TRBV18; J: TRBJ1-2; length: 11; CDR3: ASSSGGYYGYT
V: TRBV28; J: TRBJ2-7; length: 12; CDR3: ASEGLRGPKEQY
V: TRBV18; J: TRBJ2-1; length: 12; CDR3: ASSPPGLASGPF
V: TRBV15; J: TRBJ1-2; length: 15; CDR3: ATSRDLGTGSPYGYT
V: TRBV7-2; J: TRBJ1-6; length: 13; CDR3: ASSRGQGDNSPLH
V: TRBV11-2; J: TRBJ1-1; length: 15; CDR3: ASSPARGGILNTEAF
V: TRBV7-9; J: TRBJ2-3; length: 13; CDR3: ASSLRQGRTDTQY
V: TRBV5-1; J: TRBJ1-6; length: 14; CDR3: ASSLATGTGGSPLH
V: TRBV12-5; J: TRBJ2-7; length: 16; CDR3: ASGLVSGAARGLYEQY
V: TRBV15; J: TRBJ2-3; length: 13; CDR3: ATSSPERGTDTQY
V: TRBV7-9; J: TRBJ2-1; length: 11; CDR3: ASTAGTANEQF
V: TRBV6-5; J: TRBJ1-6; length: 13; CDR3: ASSYSSRSNSPLH
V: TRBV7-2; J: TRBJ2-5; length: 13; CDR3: ASSFELAGPETQY
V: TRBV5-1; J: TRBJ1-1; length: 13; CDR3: ASSKDIGFGTEAF
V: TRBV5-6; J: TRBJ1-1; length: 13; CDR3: ASWTPKGAGTEAF
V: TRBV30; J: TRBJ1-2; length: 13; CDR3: AWSPKQVANYGYT
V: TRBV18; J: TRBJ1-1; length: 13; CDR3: ASSLTSGQNTEAF
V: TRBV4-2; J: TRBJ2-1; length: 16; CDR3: ASSQGPLTPGGYNEQF
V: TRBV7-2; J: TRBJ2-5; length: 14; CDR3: ASSVSLAGGRETQY
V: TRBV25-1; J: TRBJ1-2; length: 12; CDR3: ASSGQTGAYGYT
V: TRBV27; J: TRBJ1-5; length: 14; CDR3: ASSSHIGTGKQPQH
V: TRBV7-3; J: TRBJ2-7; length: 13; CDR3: ASSADPAGPLEQY
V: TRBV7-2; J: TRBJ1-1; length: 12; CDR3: ASSLPIVNTEAF
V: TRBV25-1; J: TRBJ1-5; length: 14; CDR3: ASSEFGGASNQPQH
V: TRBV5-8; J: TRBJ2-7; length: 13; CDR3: ASSLFLGRMDEQY
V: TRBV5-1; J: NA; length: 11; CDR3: ASSLGQGPEQY
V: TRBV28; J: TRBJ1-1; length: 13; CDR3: ASSQGGTGRTEAF
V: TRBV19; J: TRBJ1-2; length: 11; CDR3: ASSTNTNYGYT